This entry concerns a single T cell receptor beta chain. What it binds is unknown. The CDR3 sequence is 11 residues long. The germline V gene has CDR1 MDHEN and CDR2 SYDVKM. Trimming cost V 5 bases and J 7 bases, with 7 bases left between them. Only in-frame clones appear in the TCRdb table, and some are missing; sequencing was by immunoSEQ multiplex PCR. Of 30,000 to 40,000 clones listed, roughly 89% are singletons. The data are from a study of T cells in localized non-small cell lung cancer. Study-level findings and limits: Sequencing was limited to one tumor region, leaving the possibility of heterogeneity open.

The source of this sequence is an older male donor with stage II lung adenocarcinoma. The sample in question was peripheral blood mononuclear cells, obtained before any cancer treatment. The chain joins TRBV28 to TRBJ2-3; D is ambiguous. The CDR3 DNA follows: TGTGCCAGCAGTAACCTACATACGCAGTATTTT. Translating it yields CASSNLHTQYF.